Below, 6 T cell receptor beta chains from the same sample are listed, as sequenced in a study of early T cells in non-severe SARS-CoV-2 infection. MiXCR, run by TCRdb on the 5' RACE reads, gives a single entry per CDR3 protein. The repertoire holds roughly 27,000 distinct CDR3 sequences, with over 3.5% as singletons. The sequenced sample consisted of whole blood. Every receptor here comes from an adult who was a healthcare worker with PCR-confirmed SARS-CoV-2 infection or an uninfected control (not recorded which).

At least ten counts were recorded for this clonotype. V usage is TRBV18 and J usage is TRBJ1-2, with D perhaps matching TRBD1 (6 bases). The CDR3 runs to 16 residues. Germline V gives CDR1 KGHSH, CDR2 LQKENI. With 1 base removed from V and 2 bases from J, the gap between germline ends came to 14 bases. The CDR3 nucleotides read TGTGCCAGCTCACCACTTTCGGGCAGGGGCAACTATGGCTACACCTTC. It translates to CASSPLSGRGNYGYTF.

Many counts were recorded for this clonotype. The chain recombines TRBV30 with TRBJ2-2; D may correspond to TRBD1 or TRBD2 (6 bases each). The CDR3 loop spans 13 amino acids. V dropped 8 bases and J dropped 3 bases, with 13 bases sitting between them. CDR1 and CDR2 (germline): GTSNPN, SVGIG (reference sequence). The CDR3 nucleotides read TGTGCCGGGGGGCGTTGGGACACCGGGGAGCTGTTTTTT. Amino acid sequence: CAGGRWDTGELFF. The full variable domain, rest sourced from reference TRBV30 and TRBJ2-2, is SQTIHQWPATLVQPVGSPLSLECTVEGTSNPNLYWYRQAAGRGLQLLFYSVGIGQISSEVPQNLSASRPQDRQFILSSKKLLLSDSGFYLCAGGRWDTGELFFGEGSRLTVL.

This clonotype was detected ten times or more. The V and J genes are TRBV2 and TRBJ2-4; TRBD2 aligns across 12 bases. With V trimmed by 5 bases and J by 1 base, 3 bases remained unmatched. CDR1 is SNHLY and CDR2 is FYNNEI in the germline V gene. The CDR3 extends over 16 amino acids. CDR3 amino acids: CASSPTSGRAKNIQYF. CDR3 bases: TGTGCCAGCAGTCCTACTAGCGGGAGGGCCAAAAACATTCAGTACTTC.

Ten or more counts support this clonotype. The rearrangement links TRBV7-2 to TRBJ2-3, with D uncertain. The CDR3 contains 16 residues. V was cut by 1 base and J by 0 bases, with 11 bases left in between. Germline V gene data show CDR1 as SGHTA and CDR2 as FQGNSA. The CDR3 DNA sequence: TGTGCCAGCAGCTTAGTAGGGCGGATTAGCACAGATACGCAGTATTTT. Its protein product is CASSLVGRISTDTQYF.

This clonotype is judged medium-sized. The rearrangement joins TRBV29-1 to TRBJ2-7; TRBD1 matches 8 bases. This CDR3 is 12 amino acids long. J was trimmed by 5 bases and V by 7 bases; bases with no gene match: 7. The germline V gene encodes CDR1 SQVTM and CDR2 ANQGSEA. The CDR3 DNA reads TGCAGCGCGGGGGACAGGCAAAACGAGCAGTACTTC. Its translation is CSAGDRQNEQYF.

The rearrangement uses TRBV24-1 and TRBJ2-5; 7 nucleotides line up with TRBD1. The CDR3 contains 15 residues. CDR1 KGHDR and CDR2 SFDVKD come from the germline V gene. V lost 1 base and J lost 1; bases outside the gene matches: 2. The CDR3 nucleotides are TGTGCCACCAGTGATTTTAGGGACAGCCAAGAGACCCAGTACTTC. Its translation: CATSDFRDSQETQYF.